This T cell receptor (beta chain) is drawn from a study of T cell changes during pregnancy in multiple sclerosis. The CDR3 contains 14 residues. J gave up 8 bases and V 7 bases, and 8 bases lay outside the gene matches. Germline V gene lookup returns CDR1 SNHLY and CDR2 FYNNEI. The method was immunoSEQ multiplex PCR; TCRdb's version includes in-frame clones alone and lacks a portion of them. Counted here are 55,000 to 85,000 clones, 94% occurring once; the ten biggest clones make up 0.45% to 0.7%. The chain carries TRBV2 and TRBJ2-2, with 9 bases lining up with TRBD1. The clonotype comes from a female donor with multiple sclerosis, enrolled in a pregnancy study. Here the sequenced sample was peripheral blood, taken in the third trimester of pregnancy. The CDR3: CASTGTGSAGELFF. The CDR3 DNA follows: TGTGCCAGCACCGGGACAGGGAGTGCGGGGGAGCTGTTTTTT.